One T cell receptor (beta chain) is described in this entry. Its antigen remains unidentified. Within one base of it there is no much larger clone, and no base qualities were kept. This sample is drawn from a study of CD8+CD57+ T cells in acquired aplastic anemia listed by TCRdb under 2018. For the study in its entirety: A mean of approximately 2.9 ug of DNA, ranging from roughly 0.2 to 27.4 ug, was extracted from sorted CD4+ and CD8+ cells. CD8+CD57+ expansion was defined as a frequency above the mean frequency observed in healthy subjects. Results the study describes overall, beyond this receptor: Some 30 CD8+ CDR3 sequences were found to be shared between patients and controls, but these sequences appeared to be highly expressed in patients and within the immunodominant clones of the patients. No significant difference in CD8+ Simpson's diversity was found between patients and healthy controls (P=0.060).

Profiling of TCR beta VDJ combinations and CDR3 sequences used genomic DNA as the template. An Illumina HiSeq 2000 was used for TCR repertoire sequencing. The authors' pipeline ran thus. TRBV/TRBJ rearrangement plots, CDR3 size and DJ length profiles, and Simpson's diversity index were used to assess repertoires. The most abundant DNA sequence in the deep sequencing data was taken as the immunodominant clone. CDR3 amino acid sequences were checked for sharing between subjects and were compared against published repertoires and the VDJdb database. TCRdb reran the public reads through fastp at Q25 and MiXCR, keeping productive beta chains. When rows share a CDR3 protein, they turn into one entry using the most common DNA and genes. The V and J calls were not made by the authors but by TCRdb's processing. This sample holds around 250,000 distinct CDR3 sequences; around 82% were observed only once. Clones ranked in the top ten supply roughly two fifths of the sample.

Spanning cysteine to phenylalanine, the CDR3 consists of 16 amino acids. CDR3 DNA only is kept here, 48 bases in frame from base 1. CDR1 SGHTS and CDR2 YDEGEE were looked up in the germline V gene. V is trimmed back by 2 bases and J by 8 bases, and the junction contains 5 bases that no gene match accounts for. Patients chosen for sequencing had shown expansion of CD8+CD57+ cells by flow cytometry. All patients had severe acquired aplastic anemia diagnosed by International Study of Aplastic Anemia and Agranulocytosis and Camitta criteria. No patient had received any therapy when blood was sampled. TCR repertoires of sorted CD4+ and CD8+ blood T cells from severe aplastic anemia patients and healthy subjects were deep-sequenced in the study. In the USA, patient enrollment took place under clinicaltrials.gov protocols 00001620, 01623167, 00001397, 00071045, 00081523 and 00961064. Ficoll-Paque density gradient centrifugation was used to isolate peripheral blood mononuclear cells. Before DNA was extracted, CD4+ and CD8+ T cells were sorted using either FACS or magnetic beads.

The chain joins TRBV5-8 to TRBJ2-1; 15 junctional bases match TRBD2. Sequenced material: sorted CD4+, CD8+, or CD8+CD57+ T cells (not recorded which) from PBMCs. The sequence came from a human donor with aplastic anemia. In nucleotides, the sequence is TGTGCCAGCAGCTTTGGGACTAGCGGGGGGAGCGATGAGCAGTTCTTC. This codes for CASSFGTSGGSDEQFF.